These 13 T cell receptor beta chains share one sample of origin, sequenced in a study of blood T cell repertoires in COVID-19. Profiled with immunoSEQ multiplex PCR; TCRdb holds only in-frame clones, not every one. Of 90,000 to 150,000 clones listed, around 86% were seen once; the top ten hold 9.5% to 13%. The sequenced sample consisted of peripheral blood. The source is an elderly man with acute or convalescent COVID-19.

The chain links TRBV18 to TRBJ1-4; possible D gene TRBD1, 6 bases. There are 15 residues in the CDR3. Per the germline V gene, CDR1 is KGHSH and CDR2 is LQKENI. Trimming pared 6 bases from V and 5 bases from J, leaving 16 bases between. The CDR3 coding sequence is TGTGCCAGCTCGTCAAACAGGGTCGGGAATGAAAAACTGTTTTTT. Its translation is CASSSNRVGNEKLFF.

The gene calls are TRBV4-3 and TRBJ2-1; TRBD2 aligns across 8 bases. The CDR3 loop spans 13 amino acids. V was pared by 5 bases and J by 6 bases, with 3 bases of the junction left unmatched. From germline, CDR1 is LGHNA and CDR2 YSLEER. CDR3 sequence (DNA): TGCGCCAGCAGCTTCGGACTAGCCAATGAGCAGTTCTTC. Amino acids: CASSFGLANEQFF.

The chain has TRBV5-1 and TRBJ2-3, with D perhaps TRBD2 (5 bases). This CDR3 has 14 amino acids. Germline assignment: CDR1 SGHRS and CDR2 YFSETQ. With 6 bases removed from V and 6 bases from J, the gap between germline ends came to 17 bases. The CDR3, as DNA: TGCGCCAGCAAGGTTGGCACTAGTGGGGATACGCAGTATTTT. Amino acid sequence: CASKVGTSGDTQYF.

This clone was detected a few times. CDR3: CASSLRGIQETQYF. The CDR3 DNA sequence: TGTGCCAGCAGCTTACGGGGGATCCAAGAGACCCAGTACTTC. This chain links TRBV13 with TRBJ2-5, with D possibly being TRBD2 (6 bases). In germline, CDR1 is PRHDT, CDR2 FYEKMQ (reference sequence). Trimming removed 2 bases from V and 1 base from J, with 8 bases in between. The CDR3 extends over 14 amino acids.

The CDR3 DNA reads TGTGCCAGTAGTATTCGCGCGGAAAAATTGAACACTGAAGCTTTCTTT. Its translation is CASSIRAEKLNTEAFF. The V call is TRBV19, the J call TRBJ1-1; D call uncertain. Trimming removed 3 bases from V and 0 bases from J, with 14 bases in between. The CDR3 runs 16 residues. Germline assignment: CDR1 LNHDA and CDR2 SQIVND (reference sequence).

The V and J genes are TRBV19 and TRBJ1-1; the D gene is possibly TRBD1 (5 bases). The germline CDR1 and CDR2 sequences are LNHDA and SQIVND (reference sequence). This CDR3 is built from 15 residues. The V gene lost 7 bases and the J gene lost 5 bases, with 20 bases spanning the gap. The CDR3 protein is CASTPLGVLRTEAFF. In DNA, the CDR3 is TGTGCCAGTACCCCCTTAGGGGTGTTGAGGACTGAAGCTTTCTTT.

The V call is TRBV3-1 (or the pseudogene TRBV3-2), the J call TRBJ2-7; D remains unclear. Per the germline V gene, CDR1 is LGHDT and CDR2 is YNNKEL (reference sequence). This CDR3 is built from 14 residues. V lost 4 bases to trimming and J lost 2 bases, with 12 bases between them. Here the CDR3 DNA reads TGTGCCAGCAGCCCTCTGCCCCGGGCCTACGAGCAGTACTTC. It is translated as CASSPLPRAYEQYF.

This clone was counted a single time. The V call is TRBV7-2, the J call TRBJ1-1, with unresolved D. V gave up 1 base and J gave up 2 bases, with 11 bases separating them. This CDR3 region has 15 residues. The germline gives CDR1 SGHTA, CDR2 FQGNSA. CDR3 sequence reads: CASSLDPVKNTEAFF. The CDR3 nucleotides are TGTGCCAGCAGCTTAGACCCAGTTAAAAACACTGAAGCTTTCTTT.

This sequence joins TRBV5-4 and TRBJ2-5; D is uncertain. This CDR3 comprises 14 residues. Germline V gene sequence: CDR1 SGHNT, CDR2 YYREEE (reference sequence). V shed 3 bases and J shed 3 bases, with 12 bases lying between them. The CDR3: CASSSQISEETQYF. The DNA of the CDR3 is TGTGCCAGCAGCTCCCAAATATCGGAAGAGACCCAGTACTTC.

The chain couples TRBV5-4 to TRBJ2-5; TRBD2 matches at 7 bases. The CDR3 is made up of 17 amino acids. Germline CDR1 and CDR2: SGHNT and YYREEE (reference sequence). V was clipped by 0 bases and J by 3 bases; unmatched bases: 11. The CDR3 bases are TGTGCCAGCAGCTTGGGTGCTAGCGGAACCTTAAAAGAGACCCAGTACTTC. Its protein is CASSLGASGTLKETQYF.

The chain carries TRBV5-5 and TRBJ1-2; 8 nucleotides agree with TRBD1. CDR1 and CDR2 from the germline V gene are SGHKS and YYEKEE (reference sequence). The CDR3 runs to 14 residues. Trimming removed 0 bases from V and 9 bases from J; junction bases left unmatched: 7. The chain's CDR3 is CASSLADRGLRYTF. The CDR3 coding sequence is TGTGCCAGCAGCTTGGCAGACAGGGGATTACGCTACACCTTC.

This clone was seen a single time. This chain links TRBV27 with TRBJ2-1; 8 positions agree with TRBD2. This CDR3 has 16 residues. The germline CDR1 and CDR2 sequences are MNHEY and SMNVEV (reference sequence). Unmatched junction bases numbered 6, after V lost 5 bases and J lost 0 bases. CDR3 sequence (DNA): TGTGCCAGCAGTAGTGGCGGGGGGAGCTCCTACAATGAGCAGTTCTTC. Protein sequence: CASSSGGGSSYNEQFF.

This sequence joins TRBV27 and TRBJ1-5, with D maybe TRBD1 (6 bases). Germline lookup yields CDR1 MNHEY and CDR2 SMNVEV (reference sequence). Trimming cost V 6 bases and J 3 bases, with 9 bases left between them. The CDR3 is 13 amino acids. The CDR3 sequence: CASRTGLNQPQHF. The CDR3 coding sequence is TGTGCCAGCAGGACAGGACTCAATCAGCCCCAGCATTTT.